This TCR beta chain was sequenced during a study of regulatory T cells in long-lasting Graves disease (dated by TCRdb to the early 2020s). For the wider study: Antithyroid drugs had been taken for less than 3 months by newly diagnosed Graves' disease patients. The study took place in China and was registered as a clinical trial. Patients with persistent Graves' disease were compared with patients with newly diagnosed Graves' disease using TCR sequencing and RNA sequencing of peripheral blood. A total of 33 samples underwent TCR sequencing: around 13 from persistent and about 20 from newly diagnosed Graves' disease patients.

Preparation of the library involved multiplex PCR. Sequencing instrument: Illumina HiSeq 4000. TCR beta libraries were built with iRepertoire HTBI primers and Arm-PCR amplification of CDR3 regions. PCR products were gel purified before sequencing. In the original analysis: Gene usage analysis of CDR3 amino acid clonotypes used the 55 to 65 TRBV and around 14 TRBJ segments found across samples. COPE and FqMerger were used to merge filtered high-quality paired reads into contigs. BLAST was used to align contigs to the IMGT TRBV, TRBD and TRBJ reference genes, and CDR3 was defined following IMGT. Highly expanded clones were defined as clonotypes with a frequency above 0.1%. Shannon entropy served as the measure of repertoire diversity, while the Gini coefficient captured V-J evenness. Clonotypes shared by more than one individual were considered public. TCRdb cleaned the public reads at Q25 with fastp, built clones with MiXCR and kept in-frame beta chains. One record per CDR3 amino acid sequence lists the most common genes and DNA. TCRdb, not the original authors, processed these V and J calls. The sample table holds under 800,000 distinct CDR3 sequences, of which approximately 15% were seen once. The top ten hold 15% to 20% of the sample.

Points the paper makes about the study in general: Compared with newly diagnosed patients, patients with persistent Graves' disease had lower TCR Shannon entropy and fewer highly expanded clones, which suggests clonal expansion. Peripheral blood alone was examined, since thyroid tissue, which constituted the primary lesion, could not be accessed. Persistent patients shared more public clonotypes among themselves (fewer than 3,000) than newly diagnosed patients did (more than 850). Persistent disease showed preferential use of TRBV28, TRBJ1-2 and TRBJ2-5, whereas newly diagnosed disease favored TRBV20-1 and TRBJ2-1. Sequencing and analysis were limited to the TCR beta chain. The authors acknowledged the small sample size as a limitation that may reduce accuracy.

The label giving this sample's time point can be read as: newly diagnosed GD, antithyroid drugs for less than 3 months. For both TCR sequencing and RNA sequencing, RNA was extracted from PBMCs using TRIzol. The diagnosis of Graves' disease followed American Thyroid Association guidelines. Patients for the study were recruited at an endocrinology department in Xi'an, China. Each patient gave about 9.1 milliliters of peripheral blood, collected in an EDTA anticoagulant tube. PBMCs were isolated by Ficoll Paque Plus density gradient separation without further T cell sorting. An Agilent 2100 Bioanalyzer and agarose gel were used to assess RNA quality, and a NanoDrop 2000 was used to measure RNA concentration. Remarks on this clonotype: Which antigen it targets is not known. No per-base quality is available; no much larger clone lies one base away.

Trimming removed 2 bases from V and 8 bases from J, leaving 15 bases between the germline ends. For CDR1 and CDR2, the germline V gene lists KGHSH and LQKENI. From its cysteine to its phenylalanine, the CDR3 spans 14 amino acids. CDR3 DNA only is kept here, 42 bases in frame from base 1. The sample was also reused in another study, on T cells in Graves' hyperthyroidism and ophthalmopathy. As the second paper documents: Graves' hyperthyroidism was defined as stable when no progression to ophthalmopathy occurred over 18 months of follow-up. Hyperthyroidism patients were newly diagnosed, had a disease duration of under 2 months, and were aged 18 to 65 years. Any patient with an uncontrolled infection, another autoimmune disease, pregnancy or lactation was excluded. Clinical symptoms, serum thyroxine and TRAb, thyroid ultrasound, and orbital computed tomography formed the basis for the diagnoses. A first-round RT-PCR of the TCR CDR3 used the HTBI primer set with the Qiagen OneStep RT-PCR kit. Blood samples also contained most of the expanded thyroid clonotypes (frequency above 0.001), which suggests that blood repertoires may reflect thyroid immune responses. In cross-validation, a model built on a 13 V-J signature told ophthalmopathy apart from stable hyperthyroidism with approximately 90% sensitivity and about 81% specificity, and in testing the same model reached 80%/75%. During validation, the model predicted progression to ophthalmopathy a median of about 6.5 months ahead of onset, with approximately 71% sensitivity and 72% to 85% specificity. To identify TCR V-J signatures that set the groups apart, the researchers used a discovery cohort of 100 or so patients, made up of under 45 with Graves' ophthalmopathy and 55 to 65 with stable Graves' hyperthyroidism. Whether ophthalmopathy could be predicted prospectively was tested in an independent validation cohort made up of 18 hyperthyroidism patients plus 17 patients who later progressed to ophthalmopathy. The 90 to 100 discovery patients were randomly split 7:3 into training and test sets. In six Graves' hyperthyroidism patients, the study also compared T-cell repertoires from thyroid tissue with T-cell repertoires from blood. After sampling, hyperthyroidism patients received methimazole starting at 30 mg daily, and ophthalmopathy patients received high-dose intravenous methylprednisolone. Libraries were constructed in a second round of multiplex PCR, after which size selection and purification were carried out. Paired-end sequencing of the libraries was performed with 100 bp reads on an Illumina HiSeq2000. SOAPnuke was used to process the raw data, with reads discarded if the reads contained adapters or uncalled bases, had a mean Phred below 15, or lacked an exact constant-primer or identifier match. COPE v1.2.5 was used to merge high-quality paired reads, and clonotypes were defined as unique nucleotide sequences. MiTCR v1.1 was used to align the clonotypes against IMGT TRBV, TRBD and TRBJ reference segments. Analysis was restricted to V-J combinations with a frequency above 0.0001, which covered roughly 99% of repertoires. The TCS score was defined as the ratio of F50 (clonal expansion) to E x V (chaos), calculated using BLOSUM62-based TCRdist between CDR3 peptides within each V-J. Welch's t-statistics and random forest reduced fewer than 600 V-J features to some 14, which were used in a naive Bayes classifier (R e1071). No statistical method was used to set the sample size in advance, and investigators knew the group allocation. The paper reports TCR Vbeta CDR3 sequencing of 130 to 150 peripheral blood samples: 43 ophthalmopathy, fewer than 85 hyperthyroidism and roughly 17 progressor patients.

Here the sequenced sample was peripheral blood mononuclear cells (PBMCs), taken at new diagnosis, from a patient treated with antithyroid drugs. The rearranged chain carries TRBV18 and TRBJ1-2, with TRBD1 tentatively as D gene (5 bases match). This TCR came from a woman in her thirties with Graves disease. Donor details come from another sample of the same person, matched by shared clones. The CDR3 corresponds to CASSPSARVEGYTF. The DNA is TGTGCCAGCTCACCATCGGCCAGGGTTGAGGGCTACACCTTC.